Sequencing of this TCR beta chain was carried out in a study of technical replicates of blood from a few donors. TCRdb's copy holds only in-frame clones and misses some; the assay was immunoSEQ multiplex PCR. The sample contains 60,000 to 90,000 clones, just under 97% of which appear only once. The CDR3 has 14 amino acids. V was cut by 0 bases and J by 6 bases, with 10 bases left in between. Germline CDR1 and CDR2: SGHRS and YFSETQ. This sequence originates from a human donor in good health. This chain uses TRBV5-1 with TRBJ2-1; D not certain. Sequencing was done on a sample of T cells isolated from PBMCs. CDR3 protein: CASSLGLKGNEQFF. The CDR3 DNA sequence: TGCGCCAGCAGCTTGGGACTGAAAGGCAATGAGCAGTTCTTC.